This TCR beta chain was identified during a study of Ad26.COV2.S vaccination and SARS-CoV-2 variants. Study-level background: Donor had been placed in the Ad26.COV2.S arm of the COV1001 trial.

This table comes from immunoSEQ multiplex PCR, and its TCRdb copy is limited to in-frame clones, with some not included. The data contain over 450,000 clones, 89% of them singletons. Treatment meaning: some 20 received Ad26.COV2.S at low or high dose, single or two shots; about 5 received placebo; per-sample allocation not given. The study sampled participants on day 63 after the first vaccine or placebo injection. The germline CDR1 and CDR2 sequences are MDHEN and SYDVKM. V shed 5 bases and J 8 bases; nucleotides not matched to a gene: 5. The CDR3 is made up of 14 amino acids. General study results and limits: Vaccinees reportedly had broad spike-specific CD8+ and CD4+ T cell responses.

This clone was picked up a small number of times. Its cognate antigen is unknown. The rearrangement joins TRBV28 to TRBJ1-6; 8 bases fit TRBD1. The starting material was peripheral blood, obtained in a trial of Ad26.COV2.S vaccine versus placebo. This receptor was identified in a person between 18 and 65 years old who received the Ad26.COV2.S COVID-19 vaccine or a placebo. Here the CDR3 DNA reads TGTGCCAGCAGTGGACAGGGTAATCATTCACCCCTCCACTTT. This translates into CASSGQGNHSPLHF.